Shown below are 24 T cell receptor beta chains from a single sample sequenced in a study of blood T cell repertoires in COVID-19. Only in-frame clones appear in the TCRdb table, and some are missing; sequencing was by immunoSEQ multiplex PCR. The sample has hundreds of thousands of clones, 80% to 90% seen once. Sequencing was carried out using PBMCs or T cells enriched from blood (not recorded which). These TCRs come from a woman in her twenties or thirties who had recovered from COVID-19.

The V gene is TRBV9, the J gene TRBJ2-7; the D is unclear. CDR3 size: 15 residues. V lost 0 bases to trimming and J lost 2 bases, with 12 bases between them. Germline V gene lookup returns CDR1 SGDLS and CDR2 YYNGEE. The CDR3 loop reads CASSVEGDRAYEQYF. As DNA, the CDR3 is TGTGCCAGCAGCGTAGAAGGAGATAGAGCCTACGAGCAGTACTTC.

The chain combines TRBV19 with TRBJ2-2; 7 nucleotides align to TRBD1. CDR3 length: 15 amino acids. Unmatched junction bases numbered 9, after V lost 7 bases and J lost 4 bases. Germline CDR1 reads LNHDA; CDR2 reads SQIVND (reference sequence). For the CDR3, the DNA is TGTGCCAGTAAAGCAGACAGGGCGGGCACCGGGGAGCTGTTTTTT. Protein product: CASKADRAGTGELFF.

This rearrangement joins TRBV7-2 to TRBJ2-7; D is unresolved. Trimming shortened V by 4 bases and J by 7 bases, and 11 bases separated the two germline ends. This CDR3 spans 12 amino acids. Germline-derived CDR1 and CDR2 are SGHTA and FQGNSA. CDR3 amino acids: CASSSQVREQYF. DNA for the CDR3: TGTGCCAGCAGCTCCCAAGTCCGGGAGCAGTACTTC.

The chain recombines TRBV25-1 with TRBJ2-2; 7 nucleotides align to TRBD2. The CDR3 runs to 14 residues. With V trimmed by 7 bases and J by 2 bases, 4 bases remained unmatched. The germline V gene has CDR1 MGHDK and CDR2 SYGVNS. The CDR3 bases are TGTGCCAGCACCCGGGAGGTTAACACCGGGGAGCTGTTTTTT. It codes for CASTREVNTGELFF.

V gene TRBV7-9 combines with J gene TRBJ1-1; 8 positions match TRBD1. Germline V gene lookup returns CDR1 SEHNR and CDR2 FQNEAQ (reference sequence). The J segment lost 11 bases and the V segment lost 5 bases, leaving 10 bases of the junction unmatched. The length of the CDR3 is 13 residues. The CDR3 loop reads CASSATGGQAAFF. CDR3 DNA: TGTGCCAGCAGCGCGACGGGGGGACAGGCGGCTTTCTTT.

The V gene is TRBV9, the J gene TRBJ1-3; perhaps TRBD1 as D (6 bases). The CDR3 extends over 15 amino acids. V lost 2 bases to trimming and J lost 1 base, with 10 bases between them. In germline, CDR1 is SGDLS, CDR2 YYNGEE. The CDR3 coding sequence is TGTGCCAGCAGCGTCCACACAGGGTCTGGAAACACCATATATTTT. Its translation is CASSVHTGSGNTIYF.

The rearrangement joins TRBV28 to TRBJ2-5, with 14 bases that match TRBD2. V dropped 8 bases and J dropped 6; count of bases not matched to a gene: 11. The CDR3 covers 16 residues. Germline V gene data show CDR1 as MDHEN and CDR2 as SYDVKM. The CDR3 spells CASGVPGTSGSKTQYF. In nucleotides, the CDR3 is TGTGCCAGCGGTGTTCCCGGGACTAGCGGGAGCAAGACCCAGTACTTC.

The chain carries TRBV3-1 (or the pseudogene TRBV3-2) and TRBJ1-5; 7 bases map to TRBD1. The trim removed 4 bases at V and 4 bases at J, leaving 10 bases unmatched. This CDR3 has 16 amino acids. Germline CDR1 is LGHDT and CDR2 is YNNKEL (reference sequence). CDR3 nucleotide sequence: TGTGCCAGCAGCCCCAACAGGGGTTTCGGGAATCAGCCCCAGCATTTT. This codes for CASSPNRGFGNQPQHF.

The chain combines TRBV12-3 or TRBV12-4 with TRBJ2-5; no clear D. Deletions cut 5 bases from V and 0 bases from J, with 4 bases between. This CDR3 has 12 residues. The CDR3 coding sequence is TGTGCCAGCAGTCTCCACCAAGAGACCCAGTACTTC. The encoded protein is CASSLHQETQYF.

The rearrangement links TRBV25-1 to TRBJ1-1; D unresolved. Germline V gives CDR1 MGHDK, CDR2 SYGVNS. The CDR3 is 13 residues long. Trimming removed 4 bases from V and 8 bases from J, with 14 bases in between. For the CDR3, the DNA is TGTGCCAGCAGTGTAACAGAGAATCGAGAAGCTTTCTTT. Encoded protein: CASSVTENREAFF.

This clone has just one count. This chain links TRBV29-1 with TRBJ1-5; possibly TRBD1 for D (6 bases). The CDR3 is 12 residues long. Germline values: CDR1 SQVTM, CDR2 ANQGSEA. V was cut by 6 bases and J by 4 bases, with 10 bases left in between. The CDR3 reads CSVRTANQPQHF. Written as DNA, the CDR3 is TGCAGCGTGAGGACAGCTAATCAGCCCCAGCATTTT. Complete variable domain (other parts from reference TRBV29-1 and TRBJ1-5): SAVISQKPSRDICQRGTSLTIQCQVDSQVTMMFWYRQQPGQSLTLIATANQGSEATYESGFVIDKFPISRPNLTFSTLTVSNMSPEDSSIYLCSVRTANQPQHFGDGTRLSIL.

The CDR3 protein is CATSRDLSYEQYF. Here the CDR3 DNA reads TGTGCCACCAGCAGAGATCTCTCCTACGAGCAGTACTTC. This chain uses TRBV15 with TRBJ2-7, with D unclear. Trimming took 0 bases from V and 0 from J, leaving 3 bases between them. The germline V gene encodes CDR1 LNHNV and CDR2 YYDKDF (reference sequence). This CDR3 has 13 residues.

This sequence joins TRBV28 and TRBJ1-1; the match to TRBD1 covers 9 bases. The CDR3 contains 15 residues. V trimming: 5 bases; J trimming: 4 bases; junction bases outside the gene matches: 8. Germline V gives CDR1 MDHEN, CDR2 SYDVKM. CDR3 in amino acids: CASSPHRGLSTEAFF. CDR3 coding DNA: TGTGCCAGCAGTCCCCACAGGGGGCTGAGCACTGAAGCTTTCTTT. The full variable domain, completed using reference TRBV28 and TRBJ1-1, is DVKVTQSSRYLVKRTGEKVFLECVQDMDHENMFWYRQDPGLGLRLIYFSYDVKMKEKGDIPEGYSVSREKKERFSLILESASTNQTSMYLCASSPHRGLSTEAFFGQGTRLTVV.

V usage is TRBV27 and J usage is TRBJ2-1, with D possibly being TRBD2 (5 bases). Germline-derived CDR1 and CDR2 are MNHEY and SMNVEV (reference sequence). The CDR3 consists of 15 residues. V shed 3 bases and J shed 4 bases, with 13 bases lying between them. The CDR3 DNA is TGTGCCAGCAGTTTTGGAGCGGAGACATACAATGAGCAGTTCTTC. Translated, it gives CASSFGAETYNEQFF.

The rearrangement links TRBV6-6 to TRBJ1-1; unclear D gene. The CDR3 runs to 14 residues. The germline V and J ends were trimmed by 6 bases and 3 bases, with 14 bases remaining between them. Germline V gene sequence: CDR1 MNHNY, CDR2 SVGAGI (reference sequence). CDR3 amino acids: CASRQTGADTEAFF. CDR3 DNA sequence: TGTGCCAGCAGGCAAACGGGTGCGGACACTGAAGCTTTCTTT.

The chain carries TRBV28 and TRBJ1-5; 8 positions agree with TRBD1. CDR3 length: 14 amino acids. Germline V gene sequence: CDR1 MDHEN, CDR2 SYDVKM. Trimming removed 6 bases from V and 2 bases from J; junction bases left unmatched: 3. CDR3 loop: CASRPQGGNQPQHF. The CDR3 coding sequence is TGTGCCAGCAGACCACAGGGGGGCAATCAGCCCCAGCATTTT.

This clone has a single count. The chain recombines TRBV7-6 with TRBJ2-2; tentative D call: TRBD2 (6 bases). From germline, CDR1 is SGHVS and CDR2 FNYEAQ. The CDR3 is 14 amino acids. V was shortened by 3 bases and J by 8 bases, with 13 bases between the two germline ends. The CDR3 bases are TGTGCCAGCAGCTTTGGAGGGGCCAAGGGGGAGCTGTTTTTT. Its protein product is CASSFGGAKGELFF.

The chain combines TRBV21-1 with TRBJ1-6. TRBV21-1 is designated a pseudogene. The CDR3 extends over 19 amino acids. The CDR3 nucleotides read TGTGCCAGCAGCAAAAGCGCCCTTTGGGGGGGGGCCTATAATTCACCCCTCCACTTT. This gives the protein CASSKSALWGGAYNSPLHF.

The chain combines TRBV19 with TRBJ2-1; D is possibly TRBD2 (6 bases). This CDR3 region has 13 residues. Germline V CDR1 and CDR2: LNHDA, SQIVND (reference sequence). Deletions cut 1 base from V and 10 bases from J, with 11 bases between. The CDR3 protein is CASSIGPGREQFF. CDR3 nucleotide sequence: TGTGCCAGTAGTATAGGCCCCGGGAGAGAGCAGTTCTTC.

CDR3 region: CASSLDQVANYGYTF. CDR3 in DNA: TGCGCCAGCAGCTTGGACCAGGTCGCTAACTATGGCTACACCTTC. The chain is built from TRBV5-1 and TRBJ1-2; D call uncertain. V dropped 0 bases and J dropped 0 bases, with 9 bases sitting between them. Germline V gene sequence: CDR1 SGHRS, CDR2 YFSETQ. CDR3 length equals 15 residues.

The J gene is TRBJ2-1, the V gene TRBV12-5; D possibly corresponds to TRBD2 (5 bases). CDR3 length: 11 amino acids. From germline, CDR1 is LGHNT and CDR2 FRNRAP. Trimming took 7 bases from V and 9 from J, leaving 10 bases between them. Written as DNA, the CDR3 is TGTGCTAGTGTTTTCGAGGGTGAGCAGTTCTTC. This gives the protein CASVFEGEQFF.

The genes are TRBV7-8 and TRBJ2-7; D is perhaps TRBD2 (5 bases). V was cut by 2 bases and J by 0 bases, with 11 bases left in between. This CDR3 has 15 amino acids. CDR1 SGHVS and CDR2 FQNEAQ come from the germline V gene. The CDR3 DNA reads TGTGCCAGCAGCTTAAGCCGGACTCTCTCCTACGAGCAGTACTTC. As protein: CASSLSRTLSYEQYF.

The chain couples TRBV7-9 to TRBJ2-7, with D possibly TRBD2 on 6 matching bases. Germline V lookup: CDR1 SEHNR, CDR2 FQNEAQ (reference sequence). The length of the CDR3 is 14 residues. Trimming took 3 bases from V and 1 from J, leaving 10 bases between them. The CDR3 DNA reads as TGTGCCAGCAGCTTCGGAGGGGAGTCCTACGAGCAGTACTTC. Its translation is CASSFGGESYEQYF.

The chain is built from TRBV7-2 and TRBJ1-5; maybe TRBD1 (5 bases). The CDR3 has 14 residues. V lost 1 base to trimming and J lost 14 bases, with 18 bases between them. Germline values: CDR1 SGHTA, CDR2 FQGNSA. The CDR3 DNA is TGTGCCAGCAGCTTAGTAGGACACCCGGGCGCAGAGCATTTT. This gives the protein CASSLVGHPGAEHF.